A selection of T cell receptor beta chains follows, all from one sample in a study of blood T cell repertoires in COVID-19. TCRdb's copy holds only in-frame clones and misses some; the assay was immunoSEQ multiplex PCR. This table holds 150,000 to 180,000 clones, around 85% found once. Sequencing was done on a sample of peripheral blood. Every receptor here comes from a woman aged 55 to 70 with acute or convalescent COVID-19. CDR3s leave out the opening cysteine and the closing phenylalanine or tryptophan.

cdr3_length v_call cdr3_aa
9 TRBV3-1/TRBV3-2 ASSLDNEQF
13 TRBV6-5 ASTEAVSYNSPLH
13 TRBV10-3 AISARDRMNTEAF
12 TRBV27 ASSSLLQTDTQY
12 TRBV18 ASGRDRGQETQY
14 TRBV3-1/TRBV3-2 ASSQRTGDKIRGYT
13 TRBV7-9 ASSLGVGQPYEQY
12 TRBV3-1/TRBV3-2 ASSQWGRDTEAF
13 TRBV30 AWRRDRGTNTEAF
15 TRBV5-1 ASTPGQGFRNTGELF
13 TRBV7-9 ASSLGTAQNTEAF
13 TRBV19 ASNKRGAATDTQY
14 TRBV28 ASSITRGLGGNTIY
11 TRBV9 ASGGVSPYEQY
12 TRBV2 ASSFQGANSPLH
12 TRBV5-4 ASSLGGGYNEQF
13 TRBV19 ASSIERQRAYGYT
13 TRBV18 ASSPSRANTGELF